This T cell receptor (beta chain) originates from a study of cytomegalovirus exposure and HLA in healthy donors. Whole-study context: Per a later analysis, the 550 to 850 first-cohort and 120 validation repertoires shared one platform.

The validation cohort, a group of 120 subjects, included the donors and was separate from the roughly 670-subject first cohort. Data came from immunoSEQ multiplex PCR; TCRdb stores just in-frame clones and leaves some out. The sample lists approximately 82,000 clones, 85% to 95% seen once, with about 0.61% in the top ten. CDR3 size: 12 residues. Trimming stripped 8 bases from V and 7 bases from J, with 11 bases between. CDR1 is MNHNS, CDR2 SASEGT, per germline. Study-wide results and caveats: Associated with cytomegalovirus, according to the listing, were around 160 TCR beta chains.

Details on this clone: Its antigen is unknown.

This chain connects TRBV6-1 to TRBJ1-4; D is unclear. This receptor was identified in a man aged 18 to 29 in good health and CMV-seronegative. Sequencing was performed on PBMCs. This chain's CDR3 is CASGWESEKLFF. CDR3 nucleotide sequence: TGTGCCAGCGGGTGGGAGAGTGAAAAACTGTTTTTT.